Listed below are T cell receptor beta chains from one sample, sequenced in a study of blood T cell repertoires in COVID-19. Assay: immunoSEQ multiplex PCR; the TCRdb copy retains only in-frame clones and omits some. The sample has 90,000 to 120,000 clones, approximately 88% seen once. The sample taken for sequencing was peripheral blood. The receptors were sampled from a human donor in a cohort sampled during active COVID-19. The CDR3 runs from the conserved cysteine through the conserved F or W. D genes are given only for firm matches. Not every row has a clone size; where given, it reads once, few, many or a size class.

clone size	V gene	J gene	CDR3 length	D gene	CDR3 DNA	CDR3 protein
.	TRBV30	TRBJ1-1	14	.	TGTGCCTGGTCCCGAGGGCGACAGGACACTGAAGCTTTCTTT	CAWSRGRQDTEAFF
.	TRBV7-3	TRBJ2-5	16	TRBD2	TGTGCCAGCAGCTCAGGCGGGACTAGCGGGACAGAGACCCAGTACTTC	CASSSGGTSGTETQYF
.	TRBV30	TRBJ2-7	12	TRBD1	TGTGCCTGGGACAGGGCTGGCTACGAGCAGTACTTC	CAWDRAGYEQYF
.	TRBV5-6	TRBJ1-1	16	.	TGTGCCAGCAGCGAAGGGTTGACGGGGATGAACACTGAAGCTTTCTTT	CASSEGLTGMNTEAFF
.	TRBV7-2	TRBJ1-1	15	.	TGTGCCAGCAGCTTAAACCCGGGACAGAACACTGAAGCTTTCTTT	CASSLNPGQNTEAFF
.	TRBV29-1	TRBJ1-1	14	TRBD1	TGCAGCGTTGAATCGGGGACAGGGGCCACTGAAGCTTTCTTT	CSVESGTGATEAFF
once	TRBV27	TRBJ1-6	14	.	TGTGCCAGCGGTGACCGACAGGATAATTCACCCCTCCACTTT	CASGDRQDNSPLHF
.	TRBV9	TRBJ2-1	16	.	TGTGCCAGCAGCGTAGTTTGGGCAACCTCCTACAATGAGCAGTTCTTC	CASSVVWATSYNEQFF
.	TRBV18	TRBJ2-6	15	TRBD1	TGTGCCAGCTCACCAGACAGGGCTGGGGCCAACGTCCTGACTTTC	CASSPDRAGANVLTF
few	TRBV6-2/TRBV6-3	TRBJ1-1	15	.	TGTGCCAGCAGTTATGGGCCTCTTAAAGGCACTGAAGCTTTCTTT	CASSYGPLKGTEAFF
once	TRBV3-1/TRBV3-2	TRBJ2-2	17	.	TGTGCCAGCAGCCAAGATAGGAGGCCGGAGAACACCGGGGAGCTGTTTTTT	CASSQDRRPENTGELFF
.	TRBV7-8	TRBJ1-5	13	.	TGTGCCAGCAGCTTAGAAGCCGGGATGCCCCAGCATTTT	CASSLEAGMPQHF
.	TRBV6-5	TRBJ1-3	12	.	TGTGCCAGCAGTTACATGGGGGGCACCATATATTTT	CASSYMGGTIYF
many	TRBV19	TRBJ2-1	16	.	TGTGCCAGTAGTATACGTTCGGGAGTTGGGGGAAATGAGCAGTTCTTC	CASSIRSGVGGNEQFF
.	TRBV7-2	TRBJ2-5	14	TRBD1	TGTGCCAGCAACGACAGGGTGGTCGGCGAGACCCAGTACTTC	CASNDRVVGETQYF
.	TRBV7-2	TRBJ2-3	17	TRBD2	TGTGCCAGCAGCTCCACCACTAGCGGAGTTAGCACAGATACGCAGTATTTT	CASSSTTSGVSTDTQYF
.	TRBV4-2	TRBJ1-3	16	.	TGTGCCAGCAGCCAAGAGGTCCAGATCTCTGGAAACACCATATATTTT	CASSQEVQISGNTIYF
.	TRBV24-1	TRBJ2-2	17	TRBD1	TGTGCCACCAGTGATCTCGGGACAGGGAGTTTTACCGGGGAGCTGTTTTTT	CATSDLGTGSFTGELFF
.	TRBV14	TRBJ2-1	20	TRBD1	TGTGCCAGCAGCCAAGTAGGGAATTCCGAGGGGGCTCTTTCCTACAATGAGCAGTTCTTC	CASSQVGNSEGALSYNEQFF
few	TRBV7-2	TRBJ1-6	14	.	TGTGCCAGCAGTTCTGGCAGACAAATGGGCTCCCTCCACTTT	CASSSGRQMGSLHF
few	TRBV15	TRBJ1-1	14	.	TGTGCCACCAGCAGAGATCTTCAGTACACTGAAGCTTTCTTT	CATSRDLQYTEAFF
few	TRBV7-2	TRBJ2-2	15	.	TGTGCCAGCAGCTCGATGAACAGGGCCACCGGGGAGCTGTTTTTT	CASSSMNRATGELFF
.	TRBV19	TRBJ2-2	11	TRBD1	TGTGCCAGCCAGGGGGCCGGGGAGCTGTTTTTT	CASQGAGELFF
.	TRBV11-2	TRBJ2-3	17	TRBD2	TGTGCCAGCAGCTCCCAGTGGGGACTAGCGGGAGGAGTTACGCAGTATTTT	CASSSQWGLAGGVTQYF
few	TRBV7-2	TRBJ2-5	12	.	TGTGCCAGCGCGCTGTACCAAGAGACCCAGTACTTC	CASALYQETQYF
.	TRBV4-3	TRBJ2-1	17	TRBD2	TGCGCCAGCAGCCAAGATCTGACTAGCGGGAGGGTAGACGAGCAGTTCTTC	CASSQDLTSGRVDEQFF
.	TRBV5-5	TRBJ1-2	13	.	TGTGCCAGCAGCTTGCTGGGAACGGGGGGCTACACCTTC	CASSLLGTGGYTF
.	TRBV3-1/TRBV3-2	TRBJ2-7	16	.	TGTGCCAGCAGCCAAGGGTCCCTAGCAAGCTCCTACGAGCAGTACTTC	CASSQGSLASSYEQYF
.	TRBV5-4	TRBJ2-1	14	.	TGTGCCAGCAGTTCCCCTGGGAGTGGGGATGAGCAGTTCTTC	CASSSPGSGDEQFF
.	TRBV19	TRBJ1-5	15	.	TGTGCCAGTAGGGTCTCGGACAATAGCAATCAGCCCCAGCATTTT	CASRVSDNSNQPQHF
.	TRBV7-8	TRBJ1-4	15	.	TGTGCCAGCAGCCCCAGCGGGGGCCGGGATGAAAAACTGTTTTTT	CASSPSGGRDEKLFF
.	TRBV3-1/TRBV3-2	TRBJ1-6	16	TRBD1	TGTGCCAGCAGCCAAGATCGACAGGGTATTAATTCACCCCTCCACTTT	CASSQDRQGINSPLHF
.	TRBV7-6	TRBJ2-2	16	TRBD2	TGTGCCAGCAGCTTAGGGACTAGCGTAGGCACCGGGGAGCTGTTTTTT	CASSLGTSVGTGELFF
.	TRBV9	TRBJ1-1	15	TRBD1	TGTGCCAGCAGCGTAGGAGGGACAGGGAGCACTGAAGCTTTCTTT	CASSVGGTGSTEAFF
few	TRBV12-3/TRBV12-4	TRBJ1-2	12	TRBD1	TGTGCCAGCAGGGGACAGGGTGAGACCTACACCTTC	CASRGQGETYTF
.	TRBV18	TRBJ2-2	16	TRBD2	TGTGCCAGCTCACCACCGGGACTAGTGGGCACCGGGGAGCTGTTTTTT	CASSPPGLVGTGELFF
.	TRBV19	TRBJ1-5	14	.	TGTGCCAGTAGTATTTCAGGGGGCAATCAGCCCCAGCATTTT	CASSISGGNQPQHF
.	TRBV9	TRBJ2-7	14	TRBD1	TGTGCCAGCAGCCCAGGACAGGCGACCTACGAGCAGTACTTC	CASSPGQATYEQYF
once	TRBV7-8	TRBJ1-1	15	.	TGTGCCAGCAGCTTAGCGCCAGGCCGAGGGACTGAAGCTTTCTTT	CASSLAPGRGTEAFF
.	TRBV6-5	TRBJ1-2	12	.	TGTGCCAGCAGACACACTAACTATGGCTACACCTTC	CASRHTNYGYTF
.	TRBV3-1/TRBV3-2	TRBJ1-5	14	.	TGTGCCAGCAGCCAAGGGCAGGAAGGTCAGCCCCAGCATTTT	CASSQGQEGQPQHF
.	TRBV28	TRBJ2-3	15	TRBD1	TGTGCCAGCAGTTTACAGGGGGCGCAATGGCGTACGCAGTATTTT	CASSLQGAQWRTQYF
.	TRBV27	TRBJ2-3	17	TRBD2	TGTGCCAGCAGTTTTACTAGCGGAGGGTCCAGCACAGATACGCAGTATTTT	CASSFTSGGSSTDTQYF
.	TRBV3-1/TRBV3-2	TRBJ2-2	14	TRBD2	TGTGCCACCCGGACTAGCGGGAGAGACGGGGAGCTGTTTTTT	CATRTSGRDGELFF
.	TRBV6-5	TRBJ2-7	13	.	TGTGCCAGCAGTTACGCCAGGGTGGGCGAGCAGTACTTC	CASSYARVGEQYF
.	TRBV7-8	TRBJ2-2	14	.	TGTGCCAGCAGCCCTAACAGGTTCCCCGGGGAGCTGTTTTTT	CASSPNRFPGELFF
.	TRBV30	TRBJ2-3	11	.	TGTGCCTGGAGTACTGCAGATACGCAGTATTTT	CAWSTADTQYF